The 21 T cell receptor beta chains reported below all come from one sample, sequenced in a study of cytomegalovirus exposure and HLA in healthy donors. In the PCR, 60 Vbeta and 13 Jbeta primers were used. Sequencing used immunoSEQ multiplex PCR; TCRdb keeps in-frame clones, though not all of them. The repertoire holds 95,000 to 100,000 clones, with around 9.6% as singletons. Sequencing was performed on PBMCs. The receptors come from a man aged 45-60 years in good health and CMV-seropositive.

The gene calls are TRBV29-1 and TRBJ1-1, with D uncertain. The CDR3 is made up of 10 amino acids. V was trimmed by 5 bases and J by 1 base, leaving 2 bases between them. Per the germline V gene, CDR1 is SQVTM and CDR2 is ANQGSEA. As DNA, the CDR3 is TGCAGCGTTCGGAACACTGAAGCTTTCTTT. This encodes CSVRNTEAFF.

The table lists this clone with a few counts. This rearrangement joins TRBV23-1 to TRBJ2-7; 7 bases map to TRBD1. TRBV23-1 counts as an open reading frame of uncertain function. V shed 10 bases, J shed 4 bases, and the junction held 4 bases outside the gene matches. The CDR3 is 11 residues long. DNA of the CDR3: TGCGCCAAGTACAGGGGTTACGAGCAGTACTTC. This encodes CAKYRGYEQYF.

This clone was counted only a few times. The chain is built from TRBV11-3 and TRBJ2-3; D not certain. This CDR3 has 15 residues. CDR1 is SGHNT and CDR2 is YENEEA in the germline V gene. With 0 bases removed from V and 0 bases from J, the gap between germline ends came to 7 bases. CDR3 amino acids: CASSLDDSSTDTQYF. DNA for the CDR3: TGTGCCAGCAGCTTAGATGACTCTAGCACAGATACGCAGTATTTT.

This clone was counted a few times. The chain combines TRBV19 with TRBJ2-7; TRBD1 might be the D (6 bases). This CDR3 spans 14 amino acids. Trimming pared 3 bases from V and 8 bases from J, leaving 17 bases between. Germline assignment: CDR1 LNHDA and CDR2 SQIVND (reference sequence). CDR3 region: CASSIPSETGKQYF. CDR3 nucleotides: TGTGCCAGTAGTATCCCGTCCGAGACAGGAAAGCAGTACTTC. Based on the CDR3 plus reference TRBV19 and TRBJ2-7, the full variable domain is DGGITQSPKYLFRKEGQNVTLSCEQNLNHDAMYWYRQDPGQGLRLIYYSQIVNDFQKGDIAEGYSVSREKKESFPLTVTSAQKNPTAFYLCASSIPSETGKQYFGPGTRLTVT.

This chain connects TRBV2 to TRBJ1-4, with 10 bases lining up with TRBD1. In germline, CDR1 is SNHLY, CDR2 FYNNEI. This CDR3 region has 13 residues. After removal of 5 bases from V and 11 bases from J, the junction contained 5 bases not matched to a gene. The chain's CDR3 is CASSYGTGDKLFF. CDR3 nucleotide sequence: TGTGCCAGCAGTTACGGGACAGGGGACAAACTGTTTTTT.

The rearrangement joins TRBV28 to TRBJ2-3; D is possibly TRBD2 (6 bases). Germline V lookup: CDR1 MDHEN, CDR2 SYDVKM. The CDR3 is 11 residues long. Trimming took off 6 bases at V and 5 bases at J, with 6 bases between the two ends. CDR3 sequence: CASRRGDTQYF. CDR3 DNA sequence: TGTGCCAGCAGGCGGGGAGATACGCAGTATTTT.

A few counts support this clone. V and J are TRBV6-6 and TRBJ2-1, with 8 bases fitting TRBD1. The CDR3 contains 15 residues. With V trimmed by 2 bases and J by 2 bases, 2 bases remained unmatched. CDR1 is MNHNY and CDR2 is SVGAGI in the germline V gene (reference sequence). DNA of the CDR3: TGTGCCAGCAGTTACGCGGACAGGGCCTACAATGAGCAGTTCTTC. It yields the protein CASSYADRAYNEQFF.

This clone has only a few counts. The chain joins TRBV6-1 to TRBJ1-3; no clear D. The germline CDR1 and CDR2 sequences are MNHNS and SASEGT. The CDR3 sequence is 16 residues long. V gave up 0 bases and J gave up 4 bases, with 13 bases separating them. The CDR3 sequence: CASSEAGRPEGNTIYF. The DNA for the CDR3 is TGTGCCAGCAGTGAAGCTGGGCGACCTGAAGGAAACACCATATATTTT.

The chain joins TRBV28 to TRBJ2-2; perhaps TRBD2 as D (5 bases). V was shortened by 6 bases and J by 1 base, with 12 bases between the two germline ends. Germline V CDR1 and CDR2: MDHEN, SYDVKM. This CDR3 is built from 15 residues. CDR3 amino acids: CASSRFRGNTGELFF. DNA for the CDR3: TGTGCCAGCAGCCGATTTCGGGGGAACACCGGGGAGCTGTTTTTT.

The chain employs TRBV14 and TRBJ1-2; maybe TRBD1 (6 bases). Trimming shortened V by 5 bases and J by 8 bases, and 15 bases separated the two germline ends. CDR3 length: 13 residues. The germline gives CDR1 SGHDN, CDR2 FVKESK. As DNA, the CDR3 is TGTGCCAGCAGCGGGGCCCAGGGGCTCGGCTACACCTTC. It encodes CASSGAQGLGYTF. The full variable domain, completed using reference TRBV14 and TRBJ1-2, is EAGVTQFPSHSVIEKGQTVTLRCDPISGHDNLYWYRRVMGKEIKFLLHFVKESKQDESGMPNNRFLAERTGGTYSTLKVQPAELEDSGVYFCASSGAQGLGYTFGSGTRLTVV.

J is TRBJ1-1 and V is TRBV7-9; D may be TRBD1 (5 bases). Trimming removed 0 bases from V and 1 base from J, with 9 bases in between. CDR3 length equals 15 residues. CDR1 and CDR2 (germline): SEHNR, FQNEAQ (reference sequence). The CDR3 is CASSLAGPTNTEAFF. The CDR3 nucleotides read TGTGCCAGCAGCTTAGCGGGGCCTACGAACACTGAAGCTTTCTTT.

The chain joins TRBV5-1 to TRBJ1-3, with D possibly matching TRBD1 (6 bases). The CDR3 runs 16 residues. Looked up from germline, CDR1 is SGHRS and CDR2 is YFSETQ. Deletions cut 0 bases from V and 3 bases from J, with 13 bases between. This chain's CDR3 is CASSLAAGEGGNTIYF. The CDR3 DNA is TGCGCCAGCAGCTTGGCCGCAGGGGAGGGTGGAAACACCATATATTTT.

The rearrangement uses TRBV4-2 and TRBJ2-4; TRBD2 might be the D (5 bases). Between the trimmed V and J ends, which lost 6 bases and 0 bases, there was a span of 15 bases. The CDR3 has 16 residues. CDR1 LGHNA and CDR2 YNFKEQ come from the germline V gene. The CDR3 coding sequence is TGTGCCAGCAGTCCTGGGAGTTTGGTAGCCAAAAACATTCAGTACTTC. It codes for CASSPGSLVAKNIQYF.

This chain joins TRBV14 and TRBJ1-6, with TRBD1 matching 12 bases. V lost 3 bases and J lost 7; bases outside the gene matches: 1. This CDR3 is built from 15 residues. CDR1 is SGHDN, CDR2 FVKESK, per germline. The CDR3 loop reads CASSQGQGANSPLHF. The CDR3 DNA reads TGTGCCAGCAGCCAGGGACAGGGGGCGAATTCACCCCTCCACTTT.

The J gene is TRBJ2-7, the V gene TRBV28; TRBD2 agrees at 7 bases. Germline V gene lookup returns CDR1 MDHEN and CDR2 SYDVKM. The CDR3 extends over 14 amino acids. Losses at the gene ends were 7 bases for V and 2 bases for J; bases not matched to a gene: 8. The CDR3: CASTTWGGTYEQYF. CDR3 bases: TGTGCCAGCACCACCTGGGGGGGAACCTACGAGCAGTACTTC.

CDR3 in amino acids: CASSDDISYEQYF. CDR3 bases: TGTGCCAGCAGTGACGACATCTCCTACGAGCAGTACTTC. This chain joins TRBV2 and TRBJ2-5; D call uncertain. Gene TRBJ2-7 matches the end of the DNA better, so the J call may be wrong. The CDR3 has 13 residues. CDR1 and CDR2 from the germline V gene are SNHLY and FYNNEI.

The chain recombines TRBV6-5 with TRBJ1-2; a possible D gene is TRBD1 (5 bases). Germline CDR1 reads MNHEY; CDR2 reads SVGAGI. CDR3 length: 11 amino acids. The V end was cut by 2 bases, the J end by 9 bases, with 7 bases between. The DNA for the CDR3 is TGTGCCAGCAGTTACGACAGTCGCTACACCTTC. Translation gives CASSYDSRYTF.

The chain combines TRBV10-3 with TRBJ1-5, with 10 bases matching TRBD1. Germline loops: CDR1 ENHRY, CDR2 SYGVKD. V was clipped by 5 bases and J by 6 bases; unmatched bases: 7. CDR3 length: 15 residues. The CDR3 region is CAISRDRGIGQPQHF. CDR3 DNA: TGTGCCATCAGTCGGGACAGGGGCATAGGTCAGCCCCAGCATTTT.

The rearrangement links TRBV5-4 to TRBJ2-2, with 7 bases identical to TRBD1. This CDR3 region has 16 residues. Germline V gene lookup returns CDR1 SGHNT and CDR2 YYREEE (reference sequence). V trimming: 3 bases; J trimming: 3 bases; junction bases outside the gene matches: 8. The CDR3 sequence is CASSSATGRDTGELFF. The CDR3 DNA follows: TGTGCCAGCAGCTCCGCGACAGGGCGGGACACCGGGGAGCTGTTTTTT.

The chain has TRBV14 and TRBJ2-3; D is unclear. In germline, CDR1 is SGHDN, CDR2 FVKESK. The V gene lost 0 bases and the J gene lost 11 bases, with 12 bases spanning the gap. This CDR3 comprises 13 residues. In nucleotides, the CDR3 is TGTGCCAGCAGCCAAGAGTGGTTCCGGAGGCAGTATTTT. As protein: CASSQEWFRRQYF.

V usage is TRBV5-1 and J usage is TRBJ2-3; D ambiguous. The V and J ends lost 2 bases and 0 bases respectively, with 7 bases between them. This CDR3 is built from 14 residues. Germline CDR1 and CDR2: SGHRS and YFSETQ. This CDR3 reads CASSFSRSTDTQYF. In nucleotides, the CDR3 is TGCGCCAGCAGCTTTTCCAGAAGCACAGATACGCAGTATTTT. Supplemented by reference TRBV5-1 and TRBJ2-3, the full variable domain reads KAGVTQTPRYLIKTRGQQVTLSCSPISGHRSVSWYQQTPGQGLQFLFEYFSETQRNKGNFPGRFSGRQFSNSRSEMNVSTLELGDSALYLCASSFSRSTDTQYFGPGTRLTVL.